This TCR beta chain was retrieved from a study of blood T cells in healthy people across ages. Study-wide results and caveats: The study could not conclusively compare naive and antigen-experienced cells, given its unsorted PBMCs.

Remarks on this clonotype: The antigen remains unidentified.

Germline V gene lookup returns CDR1 DFQATT and CDR2 SNEGSKA (reference sequence). This CDR3 contains 15 residues. Together with a sample-barcoded 5' primer, a J-beta primer mix was included in a second PCR lasting about 7 to 12 cycles. A minimum of 2.5 million CDR3-containing paired-end reads was obtained for each sample. From the 5' RACE reads, TCRdb called clonotypes with MiXCR, one entry per CDR3 protein. This sample has almost 800,000 distinct CDR3 sequences, with nearly 60% found just once. The chain couples TRBV20-1 to TRBJ2-4, with 10 bases that match TRBD1. The DNA end lines up better with TRBJ2-7; the J call may be wrong. Sequencing was carried out using blood. The receptor comes from a man younger than 45 in good health. The CDR3 coding sequence is TGCAGTGCTAGAGGGTCTGGGACAGGGGAATACGAGCAGTACTTC. It is translated as CSARGSGTGEYEQYF.